Each of the 18 T cell receptor beta chains below was sequenced from the same sample in a study of OX40 agonist ivuxolimab in advanced cancers. Clones were read by immunoSEQ multiplex PCR, and TCRdb kept only the in-frame ones, dropping some. Here the sample spans around 60,000 clones, 89% being singletons. The sequences come from CD4+ or CD8+ T cells sorted from blood, collected in a trial of the OX40 agonist ivuxolimab. These receptors all come from an adult with an advanced solid tumor such as melanoma, head and neck, liver or kidney cancer.

The chain recombines TRBV18 with TRBJ2-7; no clear D gene. Germline V gives CDR1 KGHSH, CDR2 LQKENI. The V and J ends lost 2 bases and 1 base respectively, with 3 bases between them. CDR3 length: 12 residues. The CDR3 nucleotides read TGTGCCAGCTCACCAGCTTCCTACGAGCAGTACTTC. Protein: CASSPASYEQYF.

This chain joins TRBV6-5 and TRBJ2-7, with 10 bases identical to TRBD2. The V segment lost 4 bases and the J segment 1 base; nucleotides outside the gene matches: 7. Germline V gene data show CDR1 as MNHEY and CDR2 as SVGAGI. The CDR3 runs 16 residues. Written as DNA, the CDR3 is TGTGCCAGCAGTTCCCCCGGGACTAGCGTTTCCTACGAGCAGTACTTC. Encoded protein: CASSSPGTSVSYEQYF.

The chain joins TRBV28 to TRBJ2-1; D ambiguous. Trimming pared 1 base from V and 8 bases from J, leaving 3 bases between. This CDR3 spans 11 amino acids. From germline, CDR1 is MDHEN and CDR2 SYDVKM. The DNA for the CDR3 is TGTGCCAGCAGTTTATTCTATGAGCAGTTCTTC. Residues: CASSLFYEQFF.

The chain carries TRBV9 and TRBJ1-2; tentatively, D is TRBD1 (5 bases). V lost 6 bases, J lost 2 bases, and 14 bases lay in between. CDR1 and CDR2 (germline): SGDLS, YYNGEE. The CDR3 is made up of 14 amino acids. CDR3 loop: CASTPGGRNYGYTF. The CDR3 coding sequence is TGTGCCAGCACTCCGGGGGGTCGGAACTATGGCTACACCTTC.

The genes are TRBV6-5 and TRBJ1-1; no firm D call. Germline V gene lookup returns CDR1 MNHEY and CDR2 SVGAGI. The CDR3 sequence is 13 residues long. V was clipped by 5 bases and J by 0 bases, with 7 bases between them. For the CDR3, the DNA is TGTGCCAGCAGTCTCGGAATGAACACTGAAGCTTTCTTT. Residues: CASSLGMNTEAFF.

CDR3 nucleotides: TGTGCCAGCAGCCCGGGGGGGACAGGGGATGCCTACGAGCAGTACTTC. Its protein product is CASSPGGTGDAYEQYF. The chain recombines TRBV5-6 with TRBJ2-7; 10 bases are shared with TRBD1. The CDR3 runs to 16 residues. CDR1 is SGHDT and CDR2 is YYEEEE in the germline V gene. V shed 4 bases and J 2 bases; nucleotides not matched to a gene: 9.

In this sample, this clone turned up a few times. This chain links TRBV5-6 with TRBJ1-1; D uncertain. The CDR3 is 14 residues long. Germline V CDR1 and CDR2: SGHDT, YYEEEE. V was cut by 5 bases and J by 3 bases, with 14 bases left in between. CDR3 protein: CASSSSYTDTEAFF. DNA for the CDR3: TGTGCCAGCAGTTCCTCATATACGGACACTGAAGCTTTCTTT.

This clone appeared once. This chain connects TRBV28 to TRBJ2-1; 7 bases agree with TRBD2. From germline, CDR1 is MDHEN and CDR2 SYDVKM. With V trimmed by 7 bases and J by 5 bases, 11 bases remained unmatched. This CDR3 is built from 15 residues. The CDR3 loop is CASNPWRELHNEQFF. DNA of the CDR3: TGTGCCAGCAACCCCTGGCGGGAGCTGCACAATGAGCAGTTCTTC.

The V call is TRBV2, the J call TRBJ1-1; D gene ambiguous. The germline gives CDR1 SNHLY, CDR2 FYNNEI. The CDR3 loop spans 15 amino acids. The V gene lost 2 bases and the J gene lost 4 bases, with 14 bases spanning the gap. The CDR3 sequence: CASSEREDWGTEAFF. In nucleotides, the CDR3 is TGTGCCAGCAGTGAACGTGAGGACTGGGGCACTGAAGCTTTCTTT.

The CDR3 DNA reads TGTGCCAGCACCTCATACAATGAGCAGTTCTTC. Translating it yields CASTSYNEQFF. The chain is built from TRBV6-5 and TRBJ2-1; D call uncertain. Per the germline V gene, CDR1 is MNHEY and CDR2 is SVGAGI. The CDR3 runs 11 residues. V was shortened by 7 bases and J by 4 bases, with 5 bases between the two germline ends.

The chain uses TRBV19 and TRBJ2-5; D is unresolved. CDR1 is LNHDA and CDR2 is SQIVND in the germline V gene (reference sequence). V was trimmed by 3 bases and J by 2 bases, leaving 7 bases between them. This CDR3 comprises 13 residues. Written as DNA, the CDR3 is TGTGCCAGTAGTATTGACTCTCAAGAGACCCAGTACTTC. Translating gives CASSIDSQETQYF.

The count of this clone is one. The chain couples TRBV29-1 to TRBJ1-5, with D hard to call. The CDR3 loop spans 11 amino acids. Germline loops: CDR1 SQVTM, CDR2 ANQGSEA. V was pared by 4 bases and J by 1 base, with 2 bases between. In DNA, the CDR3 is TGCAGCGTTGGCAGCAATCAGCCCCAGCATTTT. This translates into CSVGSNQPQHF.

J is TRBJ1-1 and V is TRBV6-5; D possibly corresponds to TRBD1 (5 bases). Germline V gene lookup returns CDR1 MNHEY and CDR2 SVGAGI. CDR3 length equals 12 residues. Trimming cost V 2 bases and J 4 bases, with 5 bases left between them. The CDR3, as DNA: TGTGCCAGCAGTTACGGGGGCACTGAAGCTTTCTTT. This encodes CASSYGGTEAFF.

This clone occurred once. The chain carries TRBV27 and TRBJ2-7; D ambiguous. The CDR3 has 19 amino acids. V was cut by 5 bases and J by 2 bases, with 28 bases left in between. Germline V gives CDR1 MNHEY, CDR2 SMNVEV (reference sequence). The CDR3 sequence is CASSPQSPGIDHTPYEQYF. The CDR3 DNA reads as TGTGCCAGCAGTCCGCAGTCTCCCGGTATCGACCACACCCCCTACGAGCAGTACTTC.

J is TRBJ2-5 and V is TRBV7-2; 7 nucleotides line up with TRBD1. The V gene end was trimmed by 5 bases and the J gene end by 5 bases; junction bases not matched to a gene: 5. The CDR3 totals 13 residues. The V gene's germline CDR1 is SGHTA and CDR2 FQGNSA. The CDR3 spells CASSPTGVETQYF. CDR3 nucleotides: TGTGCCAGCAGCCCAACAGGGGTGGAGACCCAGTACTTC.

This clone was detected only once. This chain uses TRBV19 with TRBJ1-5; tentatively, D is TRBD1 (6 bases). The CDR3 loop spans 15 amino acids. The V end lost 0 bases, the J end lost 5 bases, and 11 bases lay between the germline ends. Germline-derived CDR1 and CDR2 are LNHDA and SQIVND (reference sequence). The CDR3 spells CASSIDERGDQPQHF. CDR3 coding DNA: TGTGCCAGTAGTATAGATGAAAGGGGGGATCAGCCCCAGCATTTT. Variable domain in full (rest from reference TRBV19 and TRBJ1-5): DGGITQSPKYLFRKEGQNVTLSCEQNLNHDAMYWYRQDPGQGLRLIYYSQIVNDFQKGDIAEGYSVSREKKESFPLTVTSAQKNPTAFYLCASSIDERGDQPQHFGDGTRLSIL.

The genes are TRBV4-2 and TRBJ2-4; 8 nucleotides line up with TRBD2. Germline V gene lookup returns CDR1 LGHNA and CDR2 YNFKEQ. The V segment lost 3 bases and the J segment 3 bases; nucleotides outside the gene matches: 10. The CDR3 has 17 residues. DNA of the CDR3: TGTGCCAGCAGCCAGTATGGGCGGGAGGTGGACAAAAACATTCAGTACTTC. Translating gives CASSQYGREVDKNIQYF.

This sequence joins TRBV5-4 and TRBJ1-2; D remains ambiguous. V was shortened by 3 bases and J by 6 bases, with 18 bases between the two germline ends. The CDR3 is 15 amino acids. Germline V lookup: CDR1 SGHNT, CDR2 YYREEE (reference sequence). The chain's CDR3 is CASSSTVPGPHGYTF. The CDR3 bases are TGTGCCAGCAGCTCCACCGTGCCAGGCCCCCATGGCTACACCTTC.